A single sample gave rise to the 32 T cell receptor beta chains below, sequenced in a study of B cell selection in AIRE deficiency. Measured with immunoSEQ multiplex PCR; TCRdb has only the in-frame clones, and not every one. The sample includes about 22,000 clones, around 90% of them seen just once. Sorted regulatory T cells were CD4-positive, CD25-high and CD127-low or negative. Sequencing input: CD4+CD25+ Tregs sorted from PBMCs. These receptors all stem from a human donor in good health.

V is TRBV5-5 and J is TRBJ1-2; D not certain. Germline CDR1 SGHKS, CDR2 YYEKEE (reference sequence). The V end lost 1 base, the J end lost 1 base, and 8 bases lay between the germline ends. The CDR3 is 14 amino acids. CDR3 nucleotide sequence: TGTGCCAGCAGCTTGTCCGTCGGTAACTATGGCTACACCTTC. Translating it yields CASSLSVGNYGYTF.

V usage is TRBV6-5 and J usage is TRBJ2-7, with 7 nucleotides matching TRBD2. The CDR3 has 15 amino acids. The V segment lost 5 bases and the J segment 2 bases; nucleotides outside the gene matches: 9. CDR1 is MNHEY and CDR2 is SVGAGI in the germline V gene. The chain's CDR3 is CASSRGQRGTYEQYF. The CDR3 nucleotides are TGTGCCAGCAGTCGAGGCCAGCGGGGAACCTACGAGCAGTACTTC.

The rearrangement joins TRBV6-1 to TRBJ2-7; 10 bases agree with TRBD1. V trimming: 4 bases; J trimming: 7 bases; junction bases outside the gene matches: 4. The CDR3 is 13 amino acids. Germline V lookup: CDR1 MNHNS, CDR2 SASEGT. The CDR3 sequence: CASSGQGAWEQYF. The CDR3 region has the DNA TGTGCCAGCAGTGGACAGGGGGCCTGGGAGCAGTACTTC.

The chain links TRBV20-1 to TRBJ2-7; D unclear. From germline, CDR1 is DFQATT and CDR2 SNEGSKA (reference sequence). This CDR3 is built from 11 residues. Trimming took 3 bases from V and 0 from J, leaving 3 bases between them. CDR3 DNA sequence: TGCAGTGCTAGTAACTCCTACGAGCAGTACTTC. Residues: CSASNSYEQYF.

The chain recombines TRBV5-1 with TRBJ2-1; D is perhaps TRBD2 (5 bases). V was pared by 0 bases and J by 9 bases, with 19 bases between. Germline V lookup: CDR1 SGHRS, CDR2 YFSETQ. The CDR3 is 16 residues long. The CDR3 loop reads CASSLGRTGVSREQFF. CDR3 nucleotides: TGCGCCAGCAGCTTGGGTCGGACTGGGGTTTCTCGTGAGCAGTTCTTC.

CDR3 amino acids: CASRGLRTDTQYF. The CDR3 DNA reads as TGTGCCAGCAGAGGACTGCGCACAGATACGCAGTATTTT. This chain uses TRBV4-2 with TRBJ2-3; tentatively, D is TRBD2 (5 bases). The CDR3 consists of 13 residues. The germline CDR1 and CDR2 sequences are LGHNA and YNFKEQ. Trimming took off 6 bases at V and 1 base at J, with 8 bases between the two ends.

J is TRBJ1-2 and V is TRBV6-1; D uncertain. Trimming took 3 bases from V and 0 from J, leaving 8 bases between them. From germline, CDR1 is MNHNS and CDR2 SASEGT. CDR3 length: 14 amino acids. Written as DNA, the CDR3 is TGTGCCAGCAGTGATGGCACCACTAACTATGGCTACACCTTC. Encoded protein: CASSDGTTNYGYTF.

In nucleotides, the CDR3 is TGTGCCACCAGCGGGAGGGTAGGCAAAAACATTCAGTACTTC. Its protein is CATSGRVGKNIQYF. V and J are TRBV19 and TRBJ2-4; TRBD2 matches 10 bases. V shed 10 bases and J 3 bases; nucleotides not matched to a gene: 6. Looked up from germline, CDR1 is LNHDA and CDR2 is SQIVND (reference sequence). The CDR3 totals 14 residues. The variable domain in full, with the rest retrieved from reference TRBV19 and TRBJ2-4, is DGGITQSPKYLFRKEGQNVTLSCEQNLNHDAMYWYRQDPGQGLRLIYYSQIVNDFQKGDIAEGYSVSREKKESFPLTVTSAQKNPTAFYLCATSGRVGKNIQYFGAGTRLSVL.

Regarding this clone: Other DNA sequences in the same sample also yield this CDR3. The gene calls are TRBV5-5 and TRBJ2-7, with D possibly matching TRBD1 (6 bases). Germline CDR1 SGHKS, CDR2 YYEKEE (reference sequence). This CDR3 region has 15 residues. V gave up 0 bases and J gave up 0 bases, with 10 bases separating them. The CDR3 DNA reads TGTGCCAGCAGCTTGGGAGGGACACTCTCCTACGAGCAGTACTTC. It translates to CASSLGGTLSYEQYF.

The chain uses TRBV6-1 and TRBJ1-1; D remains ambiguous. This CDR3 is built from 15 residues. Germline V gene sequence: CDR1 MNHNS, CDR2 SASEGT. V dropped 6 bases and J dropped 1 base, with 15 bases sitting between them. CDR3 sequence (DNA): TGTGCCAGCAGGCCGCAACACCTCCGGAACACTGAAGCTTTCTTT. The encoded protein is CASRPQHLRNTEAFF.

The V gene is TRBV10-2, the J gene TRBJ1-1; D unresolved. The germline V gene encodes CDR1 WSHSY and CDR2 SAAADI. The V end was cut by 10 bases, the J end by 0 bases, with 12 bases between. The CDR3 sequence is 13 residues long. This CDR3 is CANSEQLNTEAFF. The CDR3 DNA follows: TGCGCCAACTCGGAGCAGTTGAACACTGAAGCTTTCTTT.

This clone was seen once. The genes are TRBV6-6 and TRBJ1-2, with TRBD1 matching over 10 bases. CDR3 length equals 15 residues. Germline assignment: CDR1 MNHNY and CDR2 SVGAGI (reference sequence). V lost 2 bases to trimming and J lost 4 bases; unmatched junction nucleotides: 4. For the CDR3, the DNA is TGTGCCAGCAGTTACCGGGACAGGGGTGGCTATGGCTACACCTTC. This codes for CASSYRDRGGYGYTF.

This clone was found once. The chain joins TRBV25-1 to TRBJ2-3; 10 bases are shared with TRBD2. Germline V gene sequence: CDR1 MGHDK, CDR2 SYGVNS. The CDR3 length is 15 residues. Trimming at V came to 3 bases and at J to 5 bases, leaving 5 bases not matched to a gene. The CDR3 DNA reads TGTGCCAGCAGTGAGGCGCGACTAGCGGGAGATACGCAGTATTTT. It specifies CASSEARLAGDTQYF.

J is TRBJ2-3 and V is TRBV6-5; D is unresolved. The CDR3 consists of 13 residues. Germline V gene lookup returns CDR1 MNHEY and CDR2 SVGAGI. The germline V and J ends were trimmed by 2 bases and 6 bases, with 9 bases remaining between them. CDR3 in amino acids: CASSYGSPDTQYF. The DNA for the CDR3 is TGTGCCAGCAGTTACGGTAGCCCGGATACGCAGTATTTT.

The chain employs TRBV12-2 and TRBJ2-1; TRBD2 is the table's D call and was not checked against the DNA. TRBV12-2 is termed a pseudogene. This CDR3 has 17 amino acids. CDR3 coding DNA: TGTGCAAGTCGCCGAGCTTCTCCAGCGGGGGGGCGCGATGAGCAGTTCTTC. It specifies CASRRASPAGGRDEQFF.

V and J are TRBV6-5 and TRBJ2-3; D unresolved. Trimming removed 5 bases from V and 1 base from J, with 10 bases in between. Per germline, CDR1 MNHEY and CDR2 SVGAGI. CDR3 length: 14 amino acids. In DNA form, the CDR3 reads TGTGCCAGCAGTCGCCTGCTCGGCACAGATACGCAGTATTTT. Protein sequence: CASSRLLGTDTQYF.

This chain connects TRBV5-1 to TRBJ2-1, with a possible D match to TRBD2 (5 bases). CDR1 and CDR2 from the germline V gene are SGHRS and YFSETQ. Trimming stripped 1 base from V and 6 bases from J, with 14 bases between. This CDR3 has 15 amino acids. CDR3: CASSLSFEAVNEQFF. In DNA form, the CDR3 reads TGCGCCAGCAGCTTGTCGTTCGAAGCGGTCAATGAGCAGTTCTTC.

The chain joins TRBV6-5 to TRBJ2-3; 9 bases are a match to TRBD1. CDR1 and CDR2 from the germline V gene are MNHEY and SVGAGI. Unmatched junction bases numbered 9, after V lost 9 bases and J lost 5 bases. The CDR3 totals 14 residues. The CDR3 loop reads CASGAGTGKDTQYF. CDR3 in DNA: TGTGCCAGTGGAGCCGGGACAGGGAAAGATACGCAGTATTTT.

V and J are TRBV6-5 and TRBJ2-7; unclear D gene. Trimming removed 6 bases at V and 3 bases at J, with 9 bases between. Germline V lookup: CDR1 MNHEY, CDR2 SVGAGI. This CDR3 has 12 amino acids. The CDR3 is CASRFSFYEQYF. In DNA form, the CDR3 reads TGTGCCAGCAGATTTTCTTTCTACGAGCAGTACTTC.

The V gene is TRBV5-1, the J gene TRBJ1-1; D uncertain. CDR1 is SGHRS and CDR2 is YFSETQ in the germline V gene. V lost 2 bases and J 5 bases, leaving 7 bases between the germline ends. The CDR3 is 12 residues long. The CDR3 DNA reads as TGCGCCAGCAGCTTCGCGGGGACTGAAGCTTTCTTT. Its protein product is CASSFAGTEAFF. Looking up the rest from reference TRBV5-1 and TRBJ1-1 gives the full variable domain: KAGVTQTPRYLIKTRGQQVTLSCSPISGHRSVSWYQQTPGQGLQFLFEYFSETQRNKGNFPGRFSGRQFSNSRSEMNVSTLELGDSALYLCASSFAGTEAFFGQGTRLTVV.

In the case of this clone: The junction departs from germline at one end; a sequencing error may be responsible. The DNA for the CDR3 is TGTGCCAGCACCTTAGGGACCGGGGAGCTGTTTTTT. Protein product: CASTLGTGELFF. This chain uses TRBV7-9 with TRBJ2-2; no definite D call. There are 12 residues in the CDR3. Germline CDR1 and CDR2: SEHNR and FQNEAQ (reference sequence).

The chain employs TRBV6-5 and TRBJ1-1, with a weak D call TRBD1 (5 bases). This CDR3 is 13 amino acids long. Germline CDR1 is MNHEY and CDR2 is SVGAGI. The germline V and J ends were trimmed by 6 bases and 1 base, with 9 bases remaining between them. In DNA, the CDR3 is TGTGCCAGCAGGGGACCGACGAACACTGAAGCTTTCTTT. Protein product: CASRGPTNTEAFF.

The J gene is TRBJ1-2, the V gene TRBV29-1; D may be TRBD1 (6 bases). CDR1 is SQVTM, CDR2 ANQGSEA, per germline. CDR3 length equals 14 residues. V dropped 1 base and J dropped 3 bases, with 12 bases sitting between them. The DNA for the CDR3 is TGCAGCGTTGAAGGGGGGGCCGAAGACTATGGCTACACCTTC. Amino acids: CSVEGGAEDYGYTF.

In this sample, this clone turned up a few times. The chain carries TRBV10-1 and TRBJ1-5; D is perhaps TRBD1 (6 bases). The CDR3 contains 13 residues. V gave up 6 bases and J gave up 5 bases, with 11 bases separating them. CDR1 and CDR2 (germline): WNHNN, SYGVQD (reference sequence). The CDR3: CASSLGGDQPQHF. Written as DNA, the CDR3 is TGCGCCAGCAGCCTAGGGGGGGATCAGCCCCAGCATTTT.

V usage is TRBV5-6 and J usage is TRBJ2-1, with D unresolved. Trimming left V 3 bases short and J 7 bases short, with 8 bases between. CDR3 size: 12 residues. Germline values: CDR1 SGHDT, CDR2 YYEEEE. CDR3 residues: CASSSPGNEQFF. The CDR3 DNA follows: TGTGCCAGCAGCTCCCCCGGGAATGAGCAGTTCTTC.

This chain joins TRBV10-3 and TRBJ1-1; no reliable D call. This CDR3 has 13 amino acids. CDR1 ENHRY and CDR2 SYGVKD come from the germline V gene. The V end was cut by 6 bases, the J end by 3 bases, with 11 bases between. Here the CDR3 reads CAISRSLDTEAFF. In DNA, the CDR3 is TGTGCCATCAGCAGATCCCTGGACACTGAAGCTTTCTTT.

This clone was counted a single time. V gene TRBV18 combines with J gene TRBJ1-5, with D unresolved. The CDR3 spans 18 residues. Germline V gene sequence: CDR1 KGHSH, CDR2 LQKENI. The V and J ends lost 0 bases and 4 bases respectively, with 19 bases between them. The CDR3 sequence is CASSPPSVPGVGNQPQHF. The CDR3 DNA follows: TGTGCCAGCTCACCACCGAGTGTGCCCGGGGTGGGGAATCAGCCCCAGCATTTT.

CDR3 amino acids: CASGLRQAVSYEQYF. The DNA of the CDR3 is TGTGCTAGTGGTTTGAGGCAGGCCGTTTCCTACGAGCAGTACTTC. The J gene is TRBJ2-7, the V gene TRBV12-5; D call uncertain. This CDR3 contains 15 residues. The V and J ends lost 2 bases and 1 base respectively, with 12 bases between them. Germline lookup yields CDR1 LGHNT and CDR2 FRNRAP.

This chain joins TRBV6-6 and TRBJ2-7, with 9 bases identical to TRBD2. V was clipped by 6 bases and J by 6 bases; unmatched bases: 12. Per germline, CDR1 MNHNY and CDR2 SVGAGI (reference sequence). The CDR3 has 15 residues. CDR3 sequence (DNA): TGTGCCAGCAGCAAAATAGCGGGAGCCGTCGCCGAGCAGTACTTC. Translation gives CASSKIAGAVAEQYF.

The chain employs TRBV6-5 and TRBJ2-5; D may be TRBD1 or TRBD2 (5 bases each). Germline CDR1 reads MNHEY; CDR2 reads SVGAGI. V lost 6 bases, J lost 1 base, and 9 bases lay in between. This CDR3 region has 13 residues. The CDR3 loop reads CASRGTAQETQYF. For the CDR3, the DNA is TGTGCCAGCAGAGGGACGGCCCAAGAGACCCAGTACTTC.

The rearrangement links TRBV6-1 to TRBJ1-1; D unclear. CDR3 size: 13 residues. V shed 4 bases and J shed 0 bases, with 6 bases lying between them. Per the germline V gene, CDR1 is MNHNS and CDR2 is SASEGT. The CDR3 region has the DNA TGTGCCAGCAGTGCAGTTATGAACACTGAAGCTTTCTTT. Residues: CASSAVMNTEAFF.

This clone has just a few counts. The chain is built from TRBV9 and TRBJ2-3; 7 bases align to TRBD2. Trimming took 1 base from V and 5 from J; bases not matched to a gene: 7. CDR3 length: 15 amino acids. Germline V gene sequence: CDR1 SGDLS, CDR2 YYNGEE. For the CDR3, the DNA is TGTGCCAGCAGCGTATTGGCGGGAGAGGGAGATACGCAGTATTTT. It yields the protein CASSVLAGEGDTQYF.